The 27 T cell receptor beta chains below all came from one sample that was sequenced in a study of post-analysis software for immune sequencing data. What these receptors recognize is not known. Study outcomes and limitations: Included in a set of four or five TRBV segments more frequent in patients than controls were TRBV5-6, TRBV5-1 and TRBV20-1.

Unique molecular identifiers were built into the TCR beta cDNA libraries. TCRdb processed the PCR reads anew with MiXCR; each CDR3 protein has one entry. Of hundreds of thousands of distinct CDR3 sequences detected, under 55% appear once; the ten largest clones hold around 10%. Sequencing used blood. The receptors derive from a girl aged 5 to 17 with multiple sclerosis.

This sequence joins TRBV7-6 and TRBJ2-1; 12 nucleotides line up with TRBD2. The length of the CDR3 is 15 residues. Germline CDR1 SGHVS, CDR2 FNYEAQ. V shed 5 bases and J 6 bases; nucleotides not matched to a gene: 5. CDR3 protein: CASSRGLAGLNEQFF. The CDR3 DNA is TGTGCCAGCAGCCGAGGACTAGCGGGACTCAATGAGCAGTTCTTC.

This clonotype occurred a few times. This sequence joins TRBV20-1 and TRBJ1-1, with TRBD1 as a possible D gene (5 bases). Germline-derived CDR1 and CDR2 are DFQATT and SNEGSKA (reference sequence). This CDR3 has 13 amino acids. The V gene lost 3 bases and the J gene lost 1 base, with 9 bases spanning the gap. This CDR3 reads CSASLGENTEAFF. As DNA, the CDR3 is TGCAGTGCTAGTTTGGGGGAGAACACTGAAGCTTTCTTT.

As DNA, the CDR3 is TGCGCCAGCAGCTTGGCAGGCGATGACTATGGCTACACCTTC. Protein: CASSLAGDDYGYTF. The V and J genes are TRBV5-1 and TRBJ1-2; D not certain. Trimming removed 0 bases from V and 3 bases from J, with 9 bases in between. The CDR3 spans 14 residues. Per the germline V gene, CDR1 is SGHRS and CDR2 is YFSETQ.

CDR3 residues: CASSRDRVKDEQYF. CDR3 sequence (DNA): TGTGCCAGCAGCCGGGACAGAGTTAAGGACGAGCAGTACTTC. The V call is TRBV7-2, the J call TRBJ2-7; 7 bases are a match to TRBD1. The trim removed 5 bases at V and 5 bases at J, leaving 9 bases unmatched. The germline V gene has CDR1 SGHTA and CDR2 FQGNSA. The CDR3 spans 14 residues.

The chain is built from TRBV3-1 and TRBJ2-7; 8 bases match TRBD1. The CDR3 sequence is 15 residues long. Germline CDR1 is LGHDT and CDR2 is YNNKEL (reference sequence). With 7 bases clipped from V and 2 bases from J, the junction kept 10 bases outside the gene matches. The DNA of the CDR3 is TGTGCCAGCAACCCGTCGGACAGGGCGCCCTACGAGCAGTACTTC. It encodes CASNPSDRAPYEQYF.

This clonotype was picked up a small number of times. The chain has TRBV27 and TRBJ2-1; the D gene is possibly TRBD2 (5 bases). Germline V gives CDR1 MNHEY, CDR2 SMNVEV (reference sequence). V was pared by 2 bases and J by 6 bases, with 17 bases between. This CDR3 spans 16 amino acids. The CDR3 protein is CASSLIPGKGGNEQFF. As DNA, the CDR3 is TGTGCCAGCAGTTTAATCCCGGGAAAGGGCGGCAATGAGCAGTTCTTC.

The rearrangement joins TRBV4-1 to TRBJ2-3; D is possibly TRBD2 (5 bases). V shed 1 base and J shed 3 bases, with 8 bases lying between them. The CDR3 consists of 14 residues. Germline loops: CDR1 MGHRA, CDR2 YSYEKL. CDR3: CASSQALATDTQYF. The DNA for the CDR3 is TGCGCCAGCAGCCAAGCCCTAGCAACAGATACGCAGTATTTT.

The chain employs TRBV2 and TRBJ2-3; 7 positions match TRBD1. Germline V gene lookup returns CDR1 SNHLY and CDR2 FYNNEI. Trimming cost V 5 bases and J 4 bases; bases outside gene matches: 9. The CDR3 extends over 15 amino acids. The CDR3 nucleotides are TGTGCCAGCAGTCCACAGGGGAGTGCACCAGATACGCAGTATTTT. Its translation is CASSPQGSAPDTQYF.

This clonotype has just a few counts. The chain has TRBV24-1 and TRBJ2-1; 8 bases line up with TRBD1. V shed 3 bases and J 2 bases; nucleotides not matched to a gene: 11. Germline lookup yields CDR1 KGHDR and CDR2 SFDVKD. The CDR3 contains 18 residues. Here the CDR3 reads CATSDVGQGAEPYNEQFF. The CDR3 region has the DNA TGTGCCACCAGTGATGTCGGGCAGGGGGCTGAGCCCTACAATGAGCAGTTCTTC.

The rearrangement links TRBV2 to TRBJ2-1; perhaps TRBD2 as D (6 bases). The CDR3 sequence is 13 residues long. V lost 2 bases to trimming and J lost 13 bases, with 15 bases between them. The germline V gene has CDR1 SNHLY and CDR2 FYNNEI. CDR3 protein: CASSELPGSLQFF. The CDR3 DNA reads TGTGCCAGCAGTGAACTCCCCGGGAGTCTTCAGTTCTTC.

The chain joins TRBV28 to TRBJ2-6, with D perhaps matching TRBD2 (6 bases). The CDR3 is 15 residues long. The ends were cut back, 6 bases at V and 2 bases at J, with 11 bases in the middle. CDR1 and CDR2 from the germline V gene are MDHEN and SYDVKM. The CDR3 DNA reads TGTGCCAGCAGCTCCTCGGGGGCTGGGGCCAACGTCCTGACTTTC. Translated: CASSSSGAGANVLTF. The variable domain in full, completed from reference TRBV28 and TRBJ2-6, reads DVKVTQSSRYLVKRTGEKVFLECVQDMDHENMFWYRQDPGLGLRLIYFSYDVKMKEKGDIPEGYSVSREKKERFSLILESASTNQTSMYLCASSSSGAGANVLTFGAGSRLTVL.

This clonotype was counted only a few times. The V and J genes are TRBV20-1 and TRBJ2-7; D is unresolved. The CDR3 consists of 15 residues. The V end lost 2 bases, the J end lost 2 bases, and 16 bases lay between the germline ends. The germline V gene has CDR1 DFQATT and CDR2 SNEGSKA (reference sequence). CDR3 sequence: CSARRFRILTYEQYF. In DNA, the CDR3 is TGCAGTGCTAGAAGATTCCGGATCCTAACCTACGAGCAGTACTTC.

The genes are TRBV6-5 and TRBJ1-1, with D hard to call. V lost 4 bases and J 4 bases, leaving 19 bases between the germline ends. Per the germline V gene, CDR1 is MNHEY and CDR2 is SVGAGI. This CDR3 has 16 residues. CDR3: CASSWGPGGVGTEAFF. The CDR3 DNA follows: TGTGCCAGCAGTTGGGGTCCAGGTGGTGTAGGCACTGAAGCTTTCTTT.

The chain couples TRBV6-1 to TRBJ2-7, with D unclear. CDR3 size: 13 residues. Trimming cost V 8 bases and J 3 bases, with 14 bases left between them. CDR1 is MNHNS, CDR2 SASEGT, per germline. The CDR3 sequence: CASSYIRSYEQYF. DNA for the CDR3: TGTGCCAGCTCTTATATACGGAGCTACGAGCAGTACTTC.

This clonotype was counted a few times. The chain is built from TRBV5-1 and TRBJ2-1; TRBD2 aligns across 8 bases. The germline gives CDR1 SGHRS, CDR2 YFSETQ. V lost 4 bases and J lost 1; bases outside the gene matches: 16. The CDR3 has 19 residues. This CDR3 is CASSGTTSGRRESYNEQFF. The CDR3 nucleotides read TGCGCCAGCAGCGGGACAACTAGCGGCCGCCGGGAGTCCTACAATGAGCAGTTCTTC.

The chain links TRBV20-1 to TRBJ2-7; 12 bases align to TRBD2. The germline V gene has CDR1 DFQATT and CDR2 SNEGSKA (reference sequence). The CDR3 is made up of 12 amino acids. The J segment lost 3 bases and the V segment lost 7 bases, leaving 1 base of the junction unmatched. CDR3 nucleotides: TGCAGTGGGACTAGCGGGAACTACGAGCAGTACTTC. It is translated as CSGTSGNYEQYF.

The CDR3 is CSVAVAVNTEAFF. Here the CDR3 DNA reads TGCAGCGTTGCAGTGGCGGTGAACACTGAAGCTTTCTTT. The rearrangement uses TRBV29-1 and TRBJ1-1; the D is unclear. V was pared by 4 bases and J by 0 bases, with 9 bases between. CDR3 length: 13 amino acids. Germline assignment: CDR1 SQVTM and CDR2 ANQGSEA. Full variable domain (outside the CDR3, taken from reference TRBV29-1 and TRBJ1-1): SAVISQKPSRDICQRGTSLTIQCQVDSQVTMMFWYRQQPGQSLTLIATANQGSEATYESGFVIDKFPISRPNLTFSTLTVSNMSPEDSSIYLCSVAVAVNTEAFFGQGTRLTVV.

The chain has TRBV12-3 or TRBV12-4 and TRBJ1-5, with 7 bases aligning to TRBD1. V was clipped by 5 bases and J by 5 bases; unmatched bases: 6. The length of the CDR3 is 14 residues. DNA of the CDR3: TGTGCCAGCAGTGACAGGGTCGGGGATCAGCCCCAGCATTTT. It yields the protein CASSDRVGDQPQHF.

Comment on this clonotype: Its ends do not fully match the called genes, so a read error is possible. This chain uses TRBV7-3 with TRBJ1-2; D ambiguous. The CDR3 is made up of 13 amino acids. Looked up from germline, CDR1 is SGHTA and CDR2 is FQGTGA. DNA for the CDR3: TGTGCCAGCAGCTTAGACCCCCATCGTGGCCACACCTTC. Its protein product is CASSLDPHRGHTF.

This clonotype occurred a few times. The chain combines TRBV5-1 with TRBJ2-7; TRBD1 matches at 7 bases. The trim removed 0 bases at V and 2 bases at J, leaving 5 bases unmatched. Germline values: CDR1 SGHRS, CDR2 YFSETQ. CDR3 length equals 15 residues. The CDR3 region has the DNA TGCGCCAGCAGCTTGGAGGGACAGCCTCCCTACGAGCAGTACTTC. As protein: CASSLEGQPPYEQYF.

This clonotype showed up just a few times. J is TRBJ1-2 and V is TRBV27; 7 positions match TRBD1. With V trimmed by 5 bases and J by 3 bases, 15 bases remained unmatched. The CDR3 covers 17 residues. Germline CDR1 and CDR2: MNHEY and SMNVEV (reference sequence). The CDR3 region is CASSPHQQTGWDYGYTF. CDR3 sequence (DNA): TGTGCCAGCAGTCCACACCAGCAGACAGGGTGGGACTATGGCTACACCTTC.

As for this clonotype: Relative to the germline gene, one junction end is altered; a read error may explain this. The genes are TRBV27 and TRBJ2-7; TRBD2 matches 7 bases. Germline assignment: CDR1 MNHEY and CDR2 SMNVEV (reference sequence). This CDR3 has 14 amino acids. The CDR3 DNA reads as TGTGTCAGCAGTGTAGGGAGGGCAACGTACGAGCAGTACTTC. Translating gives CVSSVGRATYEQYF.

This clonotype was detected a few times. The chain combines TRBV20-1 with TRBJ2-3; the D is unclear. This CDR3 comprises 12 residues. V lost 6 bases, J lost 6 bases, and 13 bases lay in between. Per germline, CDR1 DFQATT and CDR2 SNEGSKA (reference sequence). CDR3 residues: CSATPASDTQYF. DNA for the CDR3: TGCAGTGCAACCCCGGCCTCCGATACGCAGTATTTT.

In its sample, this clonotype was seen a few times. Sequence at one end of the junction differs from germline and may be a read error. The genes are TRBV12-3 or TRBV12-4 and TRBJ1-2; the D is unclear. This CDR3 has 14 residues. CDR3 bases: TGTGTCAGCAGTCCGCCTACTGGGGAGTATGGCTACACCTTC. As protein: CVSSPPTGEYGYTF.

This chain links TRBV18 with TRBJ2-7; D unclear. CDR1 and CDR2 (germline): KGHSH, LQKENI. This CDR3 region has 13 residues. V shed 3 bases and J shed 8 bases, with 14 bases lying between them. The chain's CDR3 is CASSPTFQRQQYF. CDR3 nucleotide sequence: TGTGCCAGCTCACCCACCTTTCAGCGCCAGCAGTACTTC.

CDR3 loop: CASSLSTGSYQETQYF. In DNA, the CDR3 is TGCGCCAGCAGCTTGAGTACAGGGTCCTACCAAGAGACCCAGTACTTC. The genes are TRBV5-1 and TRBJ2-5; a weak D match, TRBD1 (6 bases). Looked up from germline, CDR1 is SGHRS and CDR2 is YFSETQ. This CDR3 spans 16 amino acids. Trimming removed 1 base at V and 0 bases at J, with 13 bases between. The complete variable domain, with remaining parts taken from reference TRBV5-1 and TRBJ2-5, reads KAGVTQTPRYLIKTRGQQVTLSCSPISGHRSVSWYQQTPGQGLQFLFEYFSETQRNKGNFPGRFSGRQFSNSRSEMNVSTLELGDSALYLCASSLSTGSYQETQYFGPGTRLLVL.

In DNA form, the CDR3 reads TGCAGTGCTAGAGATCCGGCTAGCGGGAGCGGTGAGCAGTTCTTC. Translation gives CSARDPASGSGEQFF. J is TRBJ2-1 and V is TRBV20-1; 10 bases are a match to TRBD2. Germline V CDR1 and CDR2: DFQATT, SNEGSKA (reference sequence). V shed 0 bases, J shed 9 bases, and the junction held 8 bases outside the gene matches. This CDR3 spans 15 amino acids.